This T cell receptor beta chain was captured by sequencing in a study of T cell responses to AZD1222 COVID-19 vaccine. Remarks on this clone: The antigen is unknown.

Study-level results: Of the AZD1222 recipients, only 5 or 6 were seropositive at baseline.

Germline CDR1 is GTSNPN and CDR2 is SVGIG (reference sequence). V gave up 0 bases and J gave up 0 bases, with 3 bases separating them. This CDR3 is built from 13 residues. Clones were sequenced by immunoSEQ multiplex PCR, and TCRdb holds only the in-frame ones, with some missing. Of about 120,000 clones in the sample, about 86% were seen once. This TCR derives from an adult in good health. This rearrangement joins TRBV30 to TRBJ1-5; D gene ambiguous. The source was peripheral blood, collected on day 0 of AZD1222 vaccination. As DNA, the CDR3 is TGTGCCTGGAGTGTACGTAGCAATCAGCCCCAGCATTTT. Translation gives CAWSVRSNQPQHF. Based on the CDR3 plus reference TRBV30 and TRBJ1-5, the full variable domain is SQTIHQWPATLVQPVGSPLSLECTVEGTSNPNLYWYRQAAGRGLQLLFYSVGIGQISSEVPQNLSASRPQDRQFILSSKKLLLSDSGFYLCAWSVRSNQPQHFGDGTRLSIL.